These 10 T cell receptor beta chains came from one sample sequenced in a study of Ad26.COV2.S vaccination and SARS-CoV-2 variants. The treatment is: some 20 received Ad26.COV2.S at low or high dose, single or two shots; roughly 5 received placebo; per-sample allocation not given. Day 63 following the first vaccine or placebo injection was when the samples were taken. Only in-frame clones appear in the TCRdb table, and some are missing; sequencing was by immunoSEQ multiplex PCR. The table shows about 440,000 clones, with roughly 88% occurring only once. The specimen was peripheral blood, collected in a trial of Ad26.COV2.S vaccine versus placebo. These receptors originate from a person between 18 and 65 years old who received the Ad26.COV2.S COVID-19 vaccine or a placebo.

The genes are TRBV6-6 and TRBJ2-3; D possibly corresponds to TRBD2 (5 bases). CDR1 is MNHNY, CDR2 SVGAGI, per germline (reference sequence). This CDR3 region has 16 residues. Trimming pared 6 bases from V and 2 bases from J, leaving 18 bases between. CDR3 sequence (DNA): TGTGCCAGCAGGCACGGACTTACTCCAACCACAGATACGCAGTATTTT. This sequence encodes CASRHGLTPTTDTQYF.

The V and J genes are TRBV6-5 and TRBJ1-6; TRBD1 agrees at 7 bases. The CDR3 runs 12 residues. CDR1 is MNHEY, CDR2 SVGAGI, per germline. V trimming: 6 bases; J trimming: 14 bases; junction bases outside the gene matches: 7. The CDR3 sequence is CASSRGGLALHF. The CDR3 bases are TGTGCCAGCAGCAGGGGGGGGTTGGCCCTCCACTTT.

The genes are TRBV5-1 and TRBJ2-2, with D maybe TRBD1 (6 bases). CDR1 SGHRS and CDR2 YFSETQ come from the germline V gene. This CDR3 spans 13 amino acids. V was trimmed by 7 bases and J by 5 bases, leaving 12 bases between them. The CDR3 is CASPGEWTGELFF. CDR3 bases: TGCGCCAGCCCAGGGGAATGGACCGGGGAGCTGTTTTTT.

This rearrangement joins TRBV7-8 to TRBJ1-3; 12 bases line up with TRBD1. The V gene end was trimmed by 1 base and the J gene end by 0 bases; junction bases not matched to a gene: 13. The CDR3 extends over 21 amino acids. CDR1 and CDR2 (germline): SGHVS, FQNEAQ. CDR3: CASSLGRDRGRGLTSGNTIYF. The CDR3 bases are TGTGCCAGCAGCTTAGGCCGGGACAGGGGGCGAGGACTTACCTCTGGAAACACCATATATTTT.

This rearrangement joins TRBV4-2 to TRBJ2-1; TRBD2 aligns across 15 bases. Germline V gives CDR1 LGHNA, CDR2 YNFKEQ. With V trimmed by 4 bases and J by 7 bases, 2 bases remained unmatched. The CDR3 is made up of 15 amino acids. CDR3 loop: CASSLGLAGGNEQFF. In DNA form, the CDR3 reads TGTGCCAGCAGCCTGGGACTAGCGGGAGGTAATGAGCAGTTCTTC.

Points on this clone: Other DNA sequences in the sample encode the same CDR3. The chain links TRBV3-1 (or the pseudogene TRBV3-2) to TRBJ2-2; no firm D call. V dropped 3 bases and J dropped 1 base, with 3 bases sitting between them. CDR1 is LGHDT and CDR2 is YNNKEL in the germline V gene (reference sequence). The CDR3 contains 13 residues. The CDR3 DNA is TGTGCCAGCAGCCAGGTGAACACCGGGGAGCTGTTTTTT. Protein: CASSQVNTGELFF.

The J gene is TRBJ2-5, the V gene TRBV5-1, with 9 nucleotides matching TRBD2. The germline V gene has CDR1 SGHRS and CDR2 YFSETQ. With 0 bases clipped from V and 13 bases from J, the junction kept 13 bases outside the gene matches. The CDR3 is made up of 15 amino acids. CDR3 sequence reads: CASSLGSVSGSSLYF. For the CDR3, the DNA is TGCGCCAGCAGCTTGGGGAGTGTTAGCGGGAGTAGTTTGTACTTC.

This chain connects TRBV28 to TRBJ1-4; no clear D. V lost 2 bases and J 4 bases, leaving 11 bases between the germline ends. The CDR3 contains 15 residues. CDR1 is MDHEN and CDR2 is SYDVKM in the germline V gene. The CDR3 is CASSLTAGINEKLFF. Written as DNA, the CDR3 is TGTGCCAGCAGTTTAACGGCAGGAATTAATGAAAAACTGTTTTTT.

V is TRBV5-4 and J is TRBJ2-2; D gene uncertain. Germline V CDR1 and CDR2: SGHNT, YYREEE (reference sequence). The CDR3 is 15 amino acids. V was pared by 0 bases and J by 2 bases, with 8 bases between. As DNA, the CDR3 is TGTGCCAGCAGCTTGGCGTGGTCCAACACCGGGGAGCTGTTTTTT. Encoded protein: CASSLAWSNTGELFF.

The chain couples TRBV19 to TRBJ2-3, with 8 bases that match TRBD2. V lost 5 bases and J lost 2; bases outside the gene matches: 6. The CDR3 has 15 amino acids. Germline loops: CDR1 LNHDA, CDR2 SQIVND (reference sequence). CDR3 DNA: TGTGCCAGTAGTTACGGACTAGCAGACACAGATACGCAGTATTTT. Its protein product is CASSYGLADTDTQYF.